This TCR beta chain was sequenced for a study of hypomethylating agent response in myelodysplastic syndrome. Study-level information: Either azacitidine (most of the 11) or decitabine (3 of 11) was given. Four or five patients were non-responders, while six or seven showed complete response or hematologic improvement.

Survey resolution used two replicates of 200 ng, totaling about 400 ng DNA. Assay used: immunoSEQ multiplex PCR; TCRdb lists only in-frame clones, some missing. This table holds some 5,900 clones, around 90% found once. Per the germline V gene, CDR1 is MDHEN and CDR2 is SYDVKM. CDR3 length equals 16 residues. J lost 9 bases, V lost 4 bases, and 11 bases had no gene match. Comment on this clone: Its target is not known.

Overall study findings and caveats: More novel clonotypes appeared in responders; more contracted clonotypes appeared in non-responders after treatment.

The rearrangement links TRBV28 to TRBJ2-1, with 11 bases lining up with TRBD2. The material sequenced was bone marrow, taken before or after starting hypomethylating agent treatment for myelodysplastic syndrome (not recorded which). This TCR came from a human donor with myelodysplastic syndrome. The CDR3 reads CASSSRLAGGPGEQFF. The CDR3 bases are TGTGCCAGCAGTTCTAGGTTAGCGGGGGGGCCGGGTGAGCAGTTCTTC. The whole variable domain, remainder taken from reference TRBV28 and TRBJ2-1, is DVKVTQSSRYLVKRTGEKVFLECVQDMDHENMFWYRQDPGLGLRLIYFSYDVKMKEKGDIPEGYSVSREKKERFSLILESASTNQTSMYLCASSSRLAGGPGEQFFGPGTRLTVL.